This T cell receptor (beta chain) was found in a study of blood T cell repertoires in COVID-19. Study overall: Nucleic acid was either cDNA or gDNA, and it came from T cells, B-cell-depleted T cells, or PBMCs.

Trimming removed 9 bases at V and 1 base at J, with 16 bases between. This CDR3 region has 14 residues. CDR1 and CDR2 (germline): LGHDT, YNNKEL (reference sequence). Study processing details: Amplification of reference gene primers was used by the study to estimate nucleated cell counts. Clones were sequenced by immunoSEQ multiplex PCR, and TCRdb holds only the in-frame ones, with some missing. V and J calls and clone size follow that table, whereas D and trimming were derived from the DNA. The data show around 300,000 clones, around 85% seen once. The sequencing input was peripheral blood. This TCR came from a woman in her seventies with acute or convalescent COVID-19. The rearrangement joins TRBV3-1 (or the pseudogene TRBV3-2) to TRBJ2-7; no reliable D call. CDR3 coding DNA: TGTGCCAGTACAGCCTCTGAAAAGTCCTACGAGCAGTACTTC. This encodes CASTASEKSYEQYF.